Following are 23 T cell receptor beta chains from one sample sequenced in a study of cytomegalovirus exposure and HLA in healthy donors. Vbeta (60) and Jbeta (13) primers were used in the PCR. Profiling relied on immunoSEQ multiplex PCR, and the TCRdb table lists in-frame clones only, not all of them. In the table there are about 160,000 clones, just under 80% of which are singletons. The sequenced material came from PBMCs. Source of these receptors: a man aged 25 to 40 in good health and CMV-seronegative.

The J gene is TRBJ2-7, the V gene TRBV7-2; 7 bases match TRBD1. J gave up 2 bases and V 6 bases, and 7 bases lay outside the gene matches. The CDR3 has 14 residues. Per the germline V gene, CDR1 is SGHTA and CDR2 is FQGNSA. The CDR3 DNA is TGTGCCAGCAGTTCGACAGGGCGGACCTACGAGCAGTACTTC. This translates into CASSSTGRTYEQYF.

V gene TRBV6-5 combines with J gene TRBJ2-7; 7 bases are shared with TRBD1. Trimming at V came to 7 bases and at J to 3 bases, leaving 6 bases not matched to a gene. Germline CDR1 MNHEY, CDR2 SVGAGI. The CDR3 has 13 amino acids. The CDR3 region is CASKPGQFYEQYF. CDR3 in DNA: TGTGCCAGCAAACCGGGACAGTTCTACGAGCAGTACTTC.

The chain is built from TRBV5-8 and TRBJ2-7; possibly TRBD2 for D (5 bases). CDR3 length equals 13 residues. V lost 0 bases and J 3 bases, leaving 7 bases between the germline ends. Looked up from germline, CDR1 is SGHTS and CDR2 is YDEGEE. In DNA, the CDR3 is TGTGCCAGCAGCTTGGGGGAGTACTACGAGCAGTACTTC. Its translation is CASSLGEYYEQYF.

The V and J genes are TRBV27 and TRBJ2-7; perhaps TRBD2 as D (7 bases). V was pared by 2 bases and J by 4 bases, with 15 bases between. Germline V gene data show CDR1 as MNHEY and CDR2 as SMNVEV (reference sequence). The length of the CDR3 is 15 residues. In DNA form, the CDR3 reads TGTGCCAGCAGTTTAGGCGGGGGCCGGTTTTACGAGCAGTACTTC. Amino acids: CASSLGGGRFYEQYF.

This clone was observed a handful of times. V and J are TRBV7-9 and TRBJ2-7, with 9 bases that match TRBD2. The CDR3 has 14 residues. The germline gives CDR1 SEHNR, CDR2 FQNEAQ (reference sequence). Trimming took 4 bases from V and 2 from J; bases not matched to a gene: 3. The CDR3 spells CASSSSGGTYEQYF. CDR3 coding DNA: TGTGCCAGCAGCTCCAGCGGGGGGACCTACGAGCAGTACTTC.

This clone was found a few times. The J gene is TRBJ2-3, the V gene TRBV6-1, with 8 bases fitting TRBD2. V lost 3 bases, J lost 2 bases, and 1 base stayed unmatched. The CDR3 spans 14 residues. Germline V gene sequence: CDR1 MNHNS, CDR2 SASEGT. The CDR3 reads CASSDGGATDTQYF. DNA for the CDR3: TGTGCCAGCAGTGACGGGGGGGCCACAGATACGCAGTATTTT.

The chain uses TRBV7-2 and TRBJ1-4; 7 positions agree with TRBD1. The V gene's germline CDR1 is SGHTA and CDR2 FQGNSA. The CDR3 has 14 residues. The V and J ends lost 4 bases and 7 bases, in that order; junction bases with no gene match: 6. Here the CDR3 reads CASSSRQGFEKLFF. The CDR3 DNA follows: TGTGCCAGCAGCTCCCGACAGGGATTTGAAAAACTGTTTTTT.

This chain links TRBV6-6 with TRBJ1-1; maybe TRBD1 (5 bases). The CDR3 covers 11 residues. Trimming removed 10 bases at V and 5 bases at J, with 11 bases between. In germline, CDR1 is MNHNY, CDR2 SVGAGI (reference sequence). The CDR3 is CATTGGTEAFF. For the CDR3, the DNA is TGTGCCACCACGGGGGGGACTGAAGCTTTCTTT.

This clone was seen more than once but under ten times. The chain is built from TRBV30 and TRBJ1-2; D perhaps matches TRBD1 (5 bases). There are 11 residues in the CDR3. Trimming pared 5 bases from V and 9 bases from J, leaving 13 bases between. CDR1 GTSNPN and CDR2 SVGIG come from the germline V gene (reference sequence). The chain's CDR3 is CAWLSGGSYTF. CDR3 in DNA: TGTGCCTGGTTGAGCGGGGGGAGCTACACCTTC. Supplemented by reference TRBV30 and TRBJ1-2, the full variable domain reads SQTIHQWPATLVQPVGSPLSLECTVEGTSNPNLYWYRQAAGRGLQLLFYSVGIGQISSEVPQNLSASRPQDRQFILSSKKLLLSDSGFYLCAWLSGGSYTFGSGTRLTVV.

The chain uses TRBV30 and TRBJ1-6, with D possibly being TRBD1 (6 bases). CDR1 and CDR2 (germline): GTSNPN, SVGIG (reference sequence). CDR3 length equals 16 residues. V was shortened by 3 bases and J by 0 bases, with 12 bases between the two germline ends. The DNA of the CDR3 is TGTGCCTGGAGAGAGACAGGCGGCTCCTATAATTCACCCCTCCACTTT. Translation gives CAWRETGGSYNSPLHF.

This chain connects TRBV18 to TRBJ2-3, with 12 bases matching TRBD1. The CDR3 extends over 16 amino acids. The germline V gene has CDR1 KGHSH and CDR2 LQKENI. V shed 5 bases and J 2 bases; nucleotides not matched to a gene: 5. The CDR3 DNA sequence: TGTGCCAGCTCAGGGACAGGGGGCACCTTCACAGATACGCAGTATTTT. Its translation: CASSGTGGTFTDTQYF.

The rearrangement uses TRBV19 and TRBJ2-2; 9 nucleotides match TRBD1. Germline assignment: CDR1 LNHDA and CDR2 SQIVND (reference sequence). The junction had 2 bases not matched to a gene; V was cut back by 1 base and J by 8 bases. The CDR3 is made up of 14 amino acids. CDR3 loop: CASSIAQGAGELFF. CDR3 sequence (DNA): TGTGCCAGTAGTATAGCACAGGGGGCAGGGGAGCTGTTTTTT.

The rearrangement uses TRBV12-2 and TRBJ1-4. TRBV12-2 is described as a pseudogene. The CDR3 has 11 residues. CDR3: CASRYGVELFF. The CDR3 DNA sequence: TGTGCAAGTCGTTACGGGGTCGAACTGTTTTTT.

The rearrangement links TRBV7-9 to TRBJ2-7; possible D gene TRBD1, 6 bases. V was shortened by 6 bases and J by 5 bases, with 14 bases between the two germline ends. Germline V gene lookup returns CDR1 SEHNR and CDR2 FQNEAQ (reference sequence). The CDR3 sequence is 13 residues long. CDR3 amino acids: CASRPTGSDEQYF. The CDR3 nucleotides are TGTGCCAGCAGACCTACAGGGTCGGACGAGCAGTACTTC.

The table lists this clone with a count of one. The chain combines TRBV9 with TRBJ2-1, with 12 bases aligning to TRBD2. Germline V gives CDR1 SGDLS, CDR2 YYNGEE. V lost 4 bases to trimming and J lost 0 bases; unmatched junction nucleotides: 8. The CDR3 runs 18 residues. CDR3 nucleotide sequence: TGTGCCAGCAGCCTCCGGACTAGCGGGACAAACTCCTACAATGAGCAGTTCTTC. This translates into CASSLRTSGTNSYNEQFF. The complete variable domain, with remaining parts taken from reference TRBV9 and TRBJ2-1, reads DSGVTQTPKHLITATGQRVTLRCSPRSGDLSVYWYQQSLDQGLQFLIQYYNGEERAKGNILERFSAQQFPDLHSELNLSSLELGDSALYFCASSLRTSGTNSYNEQFFGPGTRLTVL.

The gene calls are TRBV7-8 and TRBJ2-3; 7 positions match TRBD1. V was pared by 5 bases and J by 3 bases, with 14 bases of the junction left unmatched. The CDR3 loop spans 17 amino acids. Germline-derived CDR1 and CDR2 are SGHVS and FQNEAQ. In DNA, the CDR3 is TGTGCCAGCAGCGGGGCGAGGGGGCCGCGGAGGACAGATACGCAGTATTTT. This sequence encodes CASSGARGPRRTDTQYF.

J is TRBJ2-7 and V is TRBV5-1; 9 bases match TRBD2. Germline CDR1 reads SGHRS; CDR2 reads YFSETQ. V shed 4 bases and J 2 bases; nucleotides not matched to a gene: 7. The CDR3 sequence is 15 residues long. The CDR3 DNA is TGCGCCAGCAGCCATAAGCGGGAGGTGGCCTACGAGCAGTACTTC. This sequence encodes CASSHKREVAYEQYF.

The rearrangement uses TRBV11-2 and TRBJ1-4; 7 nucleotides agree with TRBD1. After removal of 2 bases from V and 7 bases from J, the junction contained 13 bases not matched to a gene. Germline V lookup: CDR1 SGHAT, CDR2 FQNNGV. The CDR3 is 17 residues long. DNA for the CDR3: TGTGCCAGCAGCTTATATGCCCGGGACAGCGGGAGTGAAAAACTGTTTTTT. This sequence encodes CASSLYARDSGSEKLFF.

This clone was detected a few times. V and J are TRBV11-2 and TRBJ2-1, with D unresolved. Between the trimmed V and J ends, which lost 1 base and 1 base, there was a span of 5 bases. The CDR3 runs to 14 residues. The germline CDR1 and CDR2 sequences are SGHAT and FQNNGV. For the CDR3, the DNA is TGTGCCAGCAGCTTAGGTAGTTCCTACAATGAGCAGTTCTTC. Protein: CASSLGSSYNEQFF. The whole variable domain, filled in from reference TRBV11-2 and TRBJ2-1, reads EAGVAQSPRYKIIEKRQSVAFWCNPISGHATLYWYQQILGQGPKLLIQFQNNGVVDDSQLPKDRFSAERLKGVDSTLKIQPAKLEDSAVYLCASSLGSSYNEQFFGPGTRLTVL.

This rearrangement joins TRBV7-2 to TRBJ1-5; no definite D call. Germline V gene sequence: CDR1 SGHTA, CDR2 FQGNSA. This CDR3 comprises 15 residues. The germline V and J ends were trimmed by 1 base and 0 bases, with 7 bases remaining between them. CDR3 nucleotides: TGTGCCAGCAGCTTAGACGGGTATAGCAATCAGCCCCAGCATTTT. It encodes CASSLDGYSNQPQHF.

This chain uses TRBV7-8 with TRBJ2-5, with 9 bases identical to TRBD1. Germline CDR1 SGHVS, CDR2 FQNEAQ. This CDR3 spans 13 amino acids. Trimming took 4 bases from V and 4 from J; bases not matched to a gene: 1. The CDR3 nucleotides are TGTGCCAGCAGCTGGACAGGGGCAGAGACCCAGTACTTC. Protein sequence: CASSWTGAETQYF.

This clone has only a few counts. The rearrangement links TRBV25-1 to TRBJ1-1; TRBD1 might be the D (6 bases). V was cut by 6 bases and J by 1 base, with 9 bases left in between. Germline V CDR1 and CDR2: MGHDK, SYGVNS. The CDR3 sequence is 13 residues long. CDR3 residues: CASRVGGNTEAFF. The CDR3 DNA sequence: TGTGCCAGCAGGGTAGGGGGGAACACTGAAGCTTTCTTT.

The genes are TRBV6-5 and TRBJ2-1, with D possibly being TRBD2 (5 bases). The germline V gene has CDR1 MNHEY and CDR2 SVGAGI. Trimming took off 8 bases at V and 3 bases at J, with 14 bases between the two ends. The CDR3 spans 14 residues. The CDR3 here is CASRRTFYYNEQFF. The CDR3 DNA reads TGTGCCAGCCGACGGACTTTTTACTACAATGAGCAGTTCTTC.